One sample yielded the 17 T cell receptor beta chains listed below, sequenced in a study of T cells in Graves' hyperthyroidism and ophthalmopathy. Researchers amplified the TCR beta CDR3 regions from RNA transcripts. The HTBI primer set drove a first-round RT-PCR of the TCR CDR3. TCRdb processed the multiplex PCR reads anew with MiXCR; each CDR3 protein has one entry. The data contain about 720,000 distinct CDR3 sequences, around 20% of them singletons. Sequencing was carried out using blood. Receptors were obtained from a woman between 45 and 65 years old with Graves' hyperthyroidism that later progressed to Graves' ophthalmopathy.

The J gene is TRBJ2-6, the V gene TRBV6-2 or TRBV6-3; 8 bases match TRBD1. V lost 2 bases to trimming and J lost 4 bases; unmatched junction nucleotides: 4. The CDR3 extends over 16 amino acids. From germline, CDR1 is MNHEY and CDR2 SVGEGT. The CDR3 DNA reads TGTGCCAGCAGTTACAGGACAGGGTCCGGGGCCAACGTCCTGACTTTC. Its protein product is CASSYRTGSGANVLTF.

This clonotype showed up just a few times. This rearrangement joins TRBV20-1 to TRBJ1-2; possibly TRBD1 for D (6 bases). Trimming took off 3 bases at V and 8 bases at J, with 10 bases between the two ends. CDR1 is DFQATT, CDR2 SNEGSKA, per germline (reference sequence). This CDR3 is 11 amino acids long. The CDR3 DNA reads TGCAGTGCTAGCCGTACAGGGGGCTACACCTTC. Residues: CSASRTGGYTF.

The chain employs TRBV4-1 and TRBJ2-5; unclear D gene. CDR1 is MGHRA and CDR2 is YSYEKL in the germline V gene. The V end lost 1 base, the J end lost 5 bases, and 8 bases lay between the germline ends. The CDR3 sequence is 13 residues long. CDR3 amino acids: CASSQVGWETQYF. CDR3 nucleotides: TGCGCCAGCAGCCAAGTGGGGTGGGAGACCCAGTACTTC.

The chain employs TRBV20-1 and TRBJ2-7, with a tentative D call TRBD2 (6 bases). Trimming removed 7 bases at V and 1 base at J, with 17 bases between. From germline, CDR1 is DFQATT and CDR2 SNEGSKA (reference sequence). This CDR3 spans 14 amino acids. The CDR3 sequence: CSVGIPGLSYEQYF. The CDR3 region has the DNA TGCAGTGTGGGAATTCCGGGACTTTCCTACGAGCAGTACTTC.

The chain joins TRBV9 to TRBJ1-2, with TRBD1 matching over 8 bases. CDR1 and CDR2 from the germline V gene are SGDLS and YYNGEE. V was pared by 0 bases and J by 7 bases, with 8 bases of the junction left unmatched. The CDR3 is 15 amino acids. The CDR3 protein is CASSVGGQAEFGYTF. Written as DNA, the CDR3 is TGTGCCAGCAGCGTAGGGGGACAGGCCGAGTTTGGCTACACCTTC.

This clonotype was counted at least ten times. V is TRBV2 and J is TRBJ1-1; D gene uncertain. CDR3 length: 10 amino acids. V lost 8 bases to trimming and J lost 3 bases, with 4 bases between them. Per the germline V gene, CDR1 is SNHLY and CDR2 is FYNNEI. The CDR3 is CASSYTEAFF. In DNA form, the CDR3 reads TGTGCCAGCTCGTACACTGAAGCTTTCTTT.

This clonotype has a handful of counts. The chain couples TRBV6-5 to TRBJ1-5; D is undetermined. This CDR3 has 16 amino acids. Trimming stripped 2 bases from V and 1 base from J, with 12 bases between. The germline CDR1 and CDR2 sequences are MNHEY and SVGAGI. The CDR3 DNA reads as TGTGCCAGCAGTTACCAAAAGCCTCCAAGCAATCAGCCCCAGCATTTT. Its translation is CASSYQKPPSNQPQHF.

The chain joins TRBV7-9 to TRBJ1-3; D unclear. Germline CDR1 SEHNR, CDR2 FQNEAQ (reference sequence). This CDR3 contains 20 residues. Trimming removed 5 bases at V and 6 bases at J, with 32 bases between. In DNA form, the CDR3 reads TGTGCCAGCAGCCCCGTGGGGTTGGGTTCGTCAGACCCATTCCCAAACACCATATATTTT. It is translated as CASSPVGLGSSDPFPNTIYF.

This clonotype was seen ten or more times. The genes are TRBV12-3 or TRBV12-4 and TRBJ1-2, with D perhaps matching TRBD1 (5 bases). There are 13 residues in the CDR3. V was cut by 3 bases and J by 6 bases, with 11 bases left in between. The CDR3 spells CASSLFSGHGYTF. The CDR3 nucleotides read TGTGCCAGCAGTTTGTTTTCAGGGCATGGCTACACCTTC.

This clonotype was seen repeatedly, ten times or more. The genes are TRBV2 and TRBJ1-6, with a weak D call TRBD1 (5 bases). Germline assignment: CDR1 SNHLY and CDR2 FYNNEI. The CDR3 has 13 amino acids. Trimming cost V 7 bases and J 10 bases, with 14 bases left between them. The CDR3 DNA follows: TGTGCCAGCACCCCAGGGTTTCAATCACCCCTCCACTTT. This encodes CASTPGFQSPLHF.

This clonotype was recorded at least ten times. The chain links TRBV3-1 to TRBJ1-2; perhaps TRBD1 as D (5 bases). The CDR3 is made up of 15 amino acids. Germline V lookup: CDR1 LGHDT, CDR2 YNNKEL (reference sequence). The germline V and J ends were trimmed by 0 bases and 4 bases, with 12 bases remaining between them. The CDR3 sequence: CASSQDPTAFYGYTF. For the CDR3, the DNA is TGTGCCAGCAGCCAAGATCCGACAGCTTTCTATGGCTACACCTTC.

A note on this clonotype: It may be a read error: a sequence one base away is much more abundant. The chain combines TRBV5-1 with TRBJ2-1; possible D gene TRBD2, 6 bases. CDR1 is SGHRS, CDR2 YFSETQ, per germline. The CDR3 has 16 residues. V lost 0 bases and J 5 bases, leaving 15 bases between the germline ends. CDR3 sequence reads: CASSLVANGEDNEQFF. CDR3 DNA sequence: TGCGCCAGCAGCTTGGTGGCCAACGGGGAGGACAATGAGCAGTTCTTC.

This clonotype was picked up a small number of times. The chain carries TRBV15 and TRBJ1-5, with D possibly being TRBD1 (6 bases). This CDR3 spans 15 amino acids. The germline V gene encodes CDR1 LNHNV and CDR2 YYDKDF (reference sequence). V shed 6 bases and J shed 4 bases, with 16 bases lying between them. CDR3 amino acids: CATRELQGLNQPQHF. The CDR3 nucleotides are TGTGCCACCAGGGAGTTACAGGGTCTAAATCAGCCCCAGCATTTT.

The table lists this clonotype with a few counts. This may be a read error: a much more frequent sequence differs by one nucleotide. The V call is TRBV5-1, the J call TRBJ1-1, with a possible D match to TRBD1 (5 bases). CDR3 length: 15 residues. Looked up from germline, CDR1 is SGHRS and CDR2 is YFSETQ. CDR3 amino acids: CANSTDTGGNTEAFF. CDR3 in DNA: TGCGCCAACAGCACCGATACAGGAGGCAACACTGAAGCTTTCTTT.

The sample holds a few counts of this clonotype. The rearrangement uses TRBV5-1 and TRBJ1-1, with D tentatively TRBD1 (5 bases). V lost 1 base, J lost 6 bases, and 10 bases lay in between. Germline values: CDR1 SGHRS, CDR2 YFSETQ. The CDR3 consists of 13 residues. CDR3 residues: CASSLLGAAEAFF. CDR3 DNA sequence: TGCGCCAGCAGCTTGCTAGGGGCGGCTGAAGCTTTCTTT.

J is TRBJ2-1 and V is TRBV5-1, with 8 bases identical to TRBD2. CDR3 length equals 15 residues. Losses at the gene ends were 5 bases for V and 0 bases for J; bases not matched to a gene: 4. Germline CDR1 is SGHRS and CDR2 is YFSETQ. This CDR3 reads CASSRGGNSYNEQFF. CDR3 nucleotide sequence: TGCGCCAGCAGTCGCGGGGGGAACTCCTACAATGAGCAGTTCTTC.

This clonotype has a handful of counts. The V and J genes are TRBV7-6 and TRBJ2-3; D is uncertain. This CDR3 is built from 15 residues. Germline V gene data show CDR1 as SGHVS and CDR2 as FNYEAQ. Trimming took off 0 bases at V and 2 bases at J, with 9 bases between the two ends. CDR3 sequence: CASSLASLVTDTQYF. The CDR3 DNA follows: TGTGCCAGCAGCTTAGCGTCCCTAGTCACAGATACGCAGTATTTT.